Given below is one TCR beta chain in context. This record belongs to a study of shared T cell receptors in the human thymus. The data were produced by immunoSEQ multiplex PCR, yet TCRdb's version contains in-frame clones alone and is incomplete. Of about 660,000 clones detected, 70% to 90% appear once; the ten largest clones hold 0.0094%. V lost 1 base, J lost 7 bases, and 14 bases lay in between. From germline, CDR1 is LGHNA and CDR2 YNFKEQ. This CDR3 contains 16 residues. These same data were also listed under a study on human thymus T cells. That paper states: Resected material from corrective heart surgery provided the thymus tissue analysed.

Sequencing used thymocytes. The rearrangement links TRBV4-2 to TRBJ1-6, with a weak D call TRBD1 (6 bases). The sequence was obtained from a boy under two years old with a congenital heart defect. The CDR3 protein is CASSQVGAPLNSPLHF. The DNA of the CDR3 is TGTGCCAGCAGCCAAGTGGGGGCTCCCTTAAATTCACCCCTCCACTTT.